These 21 T cell receptor beta chains were all obtained from the same sample, sequenced in a study of T cell repertoires in cytomegalovirus infection. TCRdb reprocessed the reads with MiXCR, giving one entry per CDR3 protein. The repertoire holds under 150,000 distinct CDR3 sequences, almost 9% seen once, with roughly 9.1% in the top ten. The sample was PBMCs. The receptors stem from a human donor in good health (CMV status not recorded). Some clones in this sample may be carry-over from other donors' samples.

At least ten counts were recorded for this clonotype. The V and J genes are TRBV20-1 and TRBJ1-2; 8 bases align to TRBD1. Germline V gene lookup returns CDR1 DFQATT and CDR2 SNEGSKA (reference sequence). V was pared by 0 bases and J by 8 bases, with 11 bases of the junction left unmatched. This CDR3 contains 15 residues. CDR3 amino acids: CSARDFQGQERGYTF. The CDR3 nucleotides are TGCAGTGCTAGAGATTTTCAGGGACAGGAGAGAGGCTACACCTTC.

This clonotype was counted only a few times. This CDR3 reads CSARWDRPYEQYF. In DNA form, the CDR3 reads TGCAGTGCTAGGTGGGACAGGCCCTACGAGCAGTACTTC. V is TRBV20-1 and J is TRBJ2-7, with 8 nucleotides matching TRBD1. V dropped 3 bases and J dropped 2; count of bases not matched to a gene: 3. Germline values: CDR1 DFQATT, CDR2 SNEGSKA (reference sequence). The CDR3 sequence is 13 residues long.

This clonotype has at least ten counts. V is TRBV25-1 and J is TRBJ1-2; possibly TRBD1 for D (6 bases). The V end was cut by 7 bases, the J end by 6 bases, with 21 bases between. CDR1 MGHDK and CDR2 SYGVNS come from the germline V gene. The CDR3 contains 15 residues. Written as DNA, the CDR3 is TGTGCCAGCAAGTCGGGGGCCCGCTCGTCGGATGGCTACACCTTC. Translating it yields CASKSGARSSDGYTF.

This clonotype was counted ten times or more. This sequence joins TRBV6-1 and TRBJ2-4; D is uncertain. The ends were cut back, 5 bases at V and 1 base at J, with 15 bases in the middle. The CDR3 covers 16 residues. Germline CDR1 reads MNHNS; CDR2 reads SASEGT. CDR3 sequence (DNA): TGTGCCAGCAGTCGTGAAGGGATGGGTGCCAAAAACATTCAGTACTTC. Its translation is CASSREGMGAKNIQYF.

This clonotype has just a few counts. V is TRBV7-9 and J is TRBJ1-6; D ambiguous. Deletions cut 4 bases from V and 14 bases from J, with 9 bases between. CDR1 and CDR2 (germline): SEHNR, FQNEAQ (reference sequence). The CDR3 runs 11 residues. CDR3 region: CASSSRSTLHF. CDR3 in DNA: TGTGCCAGCAGCTCCCGTTCGACCCTCCACTTT.

The table lists this clonotype with many counts. The gene calls are TRBV2 and TRBJ1-2, with D perhaps TRBD1 (6 bases). The CDR3 length is 15 residues. Germline CDR1 is SNHLY and CDR2 is FYNNEI. The V gene lost 1 base and the J gene lost 4 bases, with 13 bases spanning the gap. The CDR3 sequence is CASSEGGGGVYGYTF. The CDR3 coding sequence is TGTGCCAGCAGTGAAGGGGGAGGGGGGGTCTATGGCTACACCTTC.

Many counts were recorded for this clonotype. This chain joins TRBV7-2 and TRBJ2-7; tentatively, D is TRBD1 (6 bases). Trimming took off 3 bases at V and 0 bases at J, with 15 bases between the two ends. The CDR3 extends over 16 amino acids. The germline V gene encodes CDR1 SGHTA and CDR2 FQGNSA. CDR3 residues: CASSFKRDTNSYEQYF. Here the CDR3 DNA reads TGTGCCAGCAGCTTCAAAAGGGACACCAACTCCTACGAGCAGTACTTC.

This clonotype was seen many times. The J gene is TRBJ1-2, the V gene TRBV20-1; D is undetermined. This CDR3 comprises 16 residues. Trimming took off 7 bases at V and 6 bases at J, with 27 bases between the two ends. Germline lookup yields CDR1 DFQATT and CDR2 SNEGSKA (reference sequence). The CDR3 is CSGNAAKTLIGNGYTF. CDR3 nucleotide sequence: TGCAGTGGAAACGCAGCTAAAACTCTGATTGGGAATGGCTACACCTTC.

In this sample, this clonotype turned up a few times. The chain uses TRBV20-1 and TRBJ1-5; D possibly corresponds to TRBD1 (5 bases). There are 14 residues in the CDR3. The V end was cut by 6 bases, the J end by 6 bases, with 18 bases between. Looked up from germline, CDR1 is DFQATT and CDR2 is SNEGSKA (reference sequence). The CDR3 reads CSAYGAGLIQPQHF. The CDR3 DNA sequence: TGCAGTGCGTACGGCGCAGGGTTGATTCAGCCCCAGCATTTT.

This clonotype was seen more than once but under ten times. V gene TRBV3-1 combines with J gene TRBJ2-1; D is uncertain. This CDR3 is 13 amino acids long. Germline V gives CDR1 LGHDT, CDR2 YNNKEL (reference sequence). The V gene lost 0 bases and the J gene lost 7 bases, with 7 bases spanning the gap. CDR3 in amino acids: CASSQDLRNEQFF. DNA of the CDR3: TGTGCCAGCAGCCAAGATTTACGGAATGAGCAGTTCTTC.

This clonotype occurred many times. The rearrangement links TRBV18 to TRBJ2-1; D remains unclear. V lost 4 bases, J lost 0 bases, and 10 bases lay in between. The CDR3 covers 15 residues. CDR1 is KGHSH and CDR2 is LQKENI in the germline V gene. CDR3 in amino acids: CASSRTDSSYNEQFF. The CDR3 DNA follows: TGTGCCAGCTCACGGACGGATAGCTCCTACAATGAGCAGTTCTTC.

The V call is TRBV29-1, the J call TRBJ1-3; tentative D call: TRBD1 (5 bases). The CDR3 covers 12 residues. Germline V gene sequence: CDR1 SQVTM, CDR2 ANQGSEA. Trimming took off 7 bases at V and 9 bases at J, with 16 bases between the two ends. CDR3 nucleotide sequence: TGCAGCGGCTTGCGGGGGACGGGCACCATATATTTT. Translation: CSGLRGTGTIYF.

The rearrangement links TRBV2 to TRBJ2-3; the match to TRBD2 covers 8 bases. Germline V gene lookup returns CDR1 SNHLY and CDR2 FYNNEI. This CDR3 comprises 14 residues. J lost 4 bases, V lost 7 bases, and 7 bases had no gene match. The CDR3 sequence is CASIGGGLADTQYF. The CDR3 DNA follows: TGTGCCAGCATCGGCGGGGGGTTGGCAGATACGCAGTATTTT. The full variable domain, in which reference TRBV2 and TRBJ2-3 provide the parts outside the CDR3, is EPEVTQTPSHQVTQMGQEVILRCVPISNHLYFYWYRQILGQKVEFLVSFYNNEISEKSEIFDDQFSVERPDGSNFTLKIRSTKLEDSAMYFCASIGGGLADTQYFGPGTRLTVL.

The sample holds a few counts of this clonotype. This sequence joins TRBV29-1 and TRBJ1-2; 8 nucleotides align to TRBD1. This CDR3 region has 12 residues. CDR1 SQVTM and CDR2 ANQGSEA come from the germline V gene. J lost 8 bases, V lost 8 bases, and 10 bases had no gene match. The CDR3 protein is CSFQAGGVGYTF. CDR3 nucleotides: TGCAGCTTCCAAGCAGGGGGCGTGGGCTACACCTTC.

This clonotype turned up a few times. The V and J genes are TRBV28 and TRBJ1-3, with TRBD1 as a possible D gene (6 bases). V lost 4 bases, J lost 7 bases, and 14 bases lay in between. This CDR3 is 14 amino acids long. Germline lookup yields CDR1 MDHEN and CDR2 SYDVKM. The CDR3 region has the DNA TGTGCCAGCAGTTCAACAGGGCTAAGGAACACCATATATTTT. It specifies CASSSTGLRNTIYF.

This clonotype was counted many times. V gene TRBV7-2 combines with J gene TRBJ1-2; D might be TRBD1 (5 bases). Trimming removed 1 base at V and 4 bases at J, with 10 bases between. The CDR3 is made up of 14 amino acids. Germline assignment: CDR1 SGHTA and CDR2 FQGNSA. The CDR3 here is CASSLGGTVYGYTF. CDR3 coding DNA: TGTGCCAGCAGCTTAGGAGGGACCGTCTATGGCTACACCTTC.

This clonotype was observed at least ten times. This chain uses TRBV7-9 with TRBJ2-7; 8 nucleotides match TRBD1. CDR3 length: 15 amino acids. Germline loops: CDR1 SEHNR, CDR2 FQNEAQ (reference sequence). The J segment lost 2 bases and the V segment lost 5 bases, leaving 8 bases of the junction unmatched. The CDR3, as DNA: TGTGCCAGCAGCCAAGGCAGGGGGCGCACCTACGAGCAGTACTTC. Amino acids: CASSQGRGRTYEQYF.

This clonotype was seen repeatedly, ten times or more. The genes are TRBV7-8 and TRBJ2-2; 10 nucleotides line up with TRBD1. The length of the CDR3 is 14 residues. J was trimmed by 6 bases and V by 8 bases; bases with no gene match: 6. Germline assignment: CDR1 SGHVS and CDR2 FQNEAQ. CDR3 nucleotide sequence: TGTGCCAGCTCCCGACAGGGGGCATCCGGGGAGCTGTTTTTT. Encoded protein: CASSRQGASGELFF.

The chain uses TRBV29-1 and TRBJ2-5, with D possibly matching TRBD2 (6 bases). CDR3 length: 12 amino acids. V gave up 3 bases and J gave up 4 bases, with 9 bases separating them. Per the germline V gene, CDR1 is SQVTM and CDR2 is ANQGSEA. The DNA for the CDR3 is TGCAGCGTTGAGCGGGGAACAGAGACCCAGTACTTC. Translated: CSVERGTETQYF.

This clonotype showed up many times. The rearrangement joins TRBV7-9 to TRBJ2-5; the D is unclear. Per germline, CDR1 SEHNR and CDR2 FQNEAQ (reference sequence). The V and J ends lost 5 bases and 4 bases respectively, with 11 bases between them. The CDR3 spans 13 residues. CDR3 sequence: CASSPGFPETQYF. CDR3 in DNA: TGTGCCAGCAGCCCTGGTTTCCCAGAGACCCAGTACTTC.

This clonotype has a count of ten or more. The chain uses TRBV7-6 and TRBJ1-6; no definite D call. Looked up from germline, CDR1 is SGHVS and CDR2 is FNYEAQ. CDR3 length: 14 amino acids. Trimming took 1 base from V and 8 from J, leaving 9 bases between them. The CDR3 DNA is TGTGCCAGCAGCTTAGGAGATTTGGATTCACCCCTCCACTTT. Translating it yields CASSLGDLDSPLHF. The full variable domain, in which reference TRBV7-6 and TRBJ1-6 provide the parts outside the CDR3, is GAGVSQSPRYKVTKRGQDVALRCDPISGHVSLYWYRQALGQGPEFLTYFNYEAQQDKSGLPNDRFSAERPEGSISTLTIQRTEQRDSAMYRCASSLGDLDSPLHFGNGTRLTVT.